Listed below are T cell receptor beta chains from one sample, sequenced in a study of blood T cell repertoires in COVID-19. Clones were read by immunoSEQ multiplex PCR, and TCRdb kept only the in-frame ones, dropping some. The table includes around 67,000 clones, 80% to 90% detected once. Sequencing was performed on peripheral blood. The source is a human donor in a cohort sampled during active COVID-19. Both conserved end residues are part of each CDR3. Each record gives: V gene, CDR3 protein.

TRBV15	CATRSSGRYEQYF
TRBV28	CASSPQGGRLYEQYF
TRBV2	CASTLSGGPYNEQFF
TRBV30	CAGAYQGSGTEAFF
TRBV7-8	CASSPWRGLGGNTIYF
TRBV18	CASLRTVNQPQHF
TRBV6-5	CASSYTGDGYGYTF
TRBV6-6	CASSYQSDTQYF
TRBV21-1	CARPRTSGRGGAKNIQYF
TRBV6-4	CASSGTGGTDTQYF
TRBV30	CAWNLPSEQFF
TRBV6-1	CASSDLADTEAFF
TRBV5-4	CASSLGGQGGNTIYF
TRBV24-1	CATSDFHQETQYF
TRBV4-3	CASSQELRGEQYF
TRBV14	CASSRLGTGQETQYF
TRBV5-1	CASSFGLAGVLRNTDTQYF
TRBV11-2	CASSPTGGNTEAFF
TRBV28	CASSTGDRVRYEQYF
TRBV2	CASGDSGSQYEQYF
TRBV6-5	CASSLPGTASYEQYF
TRBV6-2/TRBV6-3	CASSRFTGYEQYF
TRBV4-1	CASSQVAGGYSNEQFF
TRBV7-3	CASSPQRGDTQYF
TRBV4-3	CASSHAGQNYGYTF
TRBV7-8	CASSLGGVVNTEAFF
TRBV30	CAWTGTGDYEQYF
TRBV27	CASSWGGGTQYF
TRBV10-2	CATPYGGGSTQPQHF
TRBV6-5	CASSYSPGTSETQYF
TRBV25-1	CASSGTGAGETQYF
TRBV19	CASSVDRGYGYTF
TRBV4-1	CASSPGSVFSYNEQFF
TRBV7-6	CASSEGAPTEAFF
TRBV28	CATMYRQDNSPLHF
TRBV11-2	CASSLAAGGYEQYF
TRBV19	CASSDKMRDGEAFF
TRBV28	CASSYQYYEQYF
TRBV7-2	CASSLAGIYEQYF
TRBV27	CASSIGQMNTEAFF
TRBV29-1	CSVDIPLGTRSTDTQYF
TRBV20-1	CSGQGASPLHF
TRBV19	CASSLPQGREAFF
TRBV5-4	CASSSGTRPYEQYF
TRBV7-9	CASSLERTGAPDF
TRBV4-2	CASSRGLASGRGDTQYF
TRBV9	CASSVAGAALSQEFF
TRBV24-1	CATSDLEQGQFF
TRBV28	CASKARRGADTQYF
TRBV7-9	CASSAGTGTEVYEQYF
TRBV6-1	CASSEAAGASYEQYF
TRBV30	CAWVGIAALTYEQYF
TRBV9	CASSLLAISSYEQYF
TRBV5-8	CASGSDPGGNEAFF
TRBV3-1/TRBV3-2	CASSPHRGSGNTGELFF